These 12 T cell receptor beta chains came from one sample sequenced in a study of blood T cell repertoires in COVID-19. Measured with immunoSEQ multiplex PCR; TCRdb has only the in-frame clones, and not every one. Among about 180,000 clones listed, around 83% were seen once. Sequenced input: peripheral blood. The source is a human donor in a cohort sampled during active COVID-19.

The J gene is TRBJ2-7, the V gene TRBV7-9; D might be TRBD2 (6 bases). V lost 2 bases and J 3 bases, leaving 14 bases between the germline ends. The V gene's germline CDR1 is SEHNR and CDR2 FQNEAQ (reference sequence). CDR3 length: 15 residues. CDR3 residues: CASSLWGVGNYEQYF. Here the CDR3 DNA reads TGTGCCAGCAGCTTATGGGGGGTAGGGAACTACGAGCAGTACTTC.

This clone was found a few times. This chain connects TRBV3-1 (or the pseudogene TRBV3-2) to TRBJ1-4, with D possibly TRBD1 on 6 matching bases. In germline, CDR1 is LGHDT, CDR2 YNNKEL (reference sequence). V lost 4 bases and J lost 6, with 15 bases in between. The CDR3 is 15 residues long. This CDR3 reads CASSPIGTKHEKLFF. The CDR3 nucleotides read TGTGCCAGCAGCCCCATAGGGACAAAGCATGAAAAACTGTTTTTT.

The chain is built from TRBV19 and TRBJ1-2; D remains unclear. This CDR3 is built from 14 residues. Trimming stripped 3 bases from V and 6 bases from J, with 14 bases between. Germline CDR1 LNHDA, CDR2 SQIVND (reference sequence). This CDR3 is CASSMWAGIDGYTF. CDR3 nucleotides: TGTGCCAGTAGTATGTGGGCAGGAATCGATGGCTACACCTTC.

This CDR3 is CASSYPPLVAGGQETQYF. CDR3 in DNA: TGTGCCAGCAGTTACCCTCCGTTGGTAGCGGGGGGCCAAGAGACCCAGTACTTC. The V gene is TRBV6-2 or TRBV6-3, the J gene TRBJ2-5, with 10 positions matching TRBD2. The germline V gene has CDR1 MNHEY and CDR2 SVGEGT. Trimming at V came to 2 bases and at J to 1 base, leaving 10 bases not matched to a gene. CDR3 length: 18 amino acids.

The CDR3 sequence is CASSQDWEQGPPGNTIYF. In DNA, the CDR3 is TGTGCCAGCAGCCAAGATTGGGAACAGGGGCCGCCTGGAAACACCATATATTTT. This chain joins TRBV3-1 (or the pseudogene TRBV3-2) and TRBJ1-3; TRBD1 matches at 7 bases. CDR3 length equals 18 residues. Looked up from germline, CDR1 is LGHDT and CDR2 is YNNKEL (reference sequence). Trimming at V came to 0 bases and at J to 2 bases, leaving 10 bases not matched to a gene.

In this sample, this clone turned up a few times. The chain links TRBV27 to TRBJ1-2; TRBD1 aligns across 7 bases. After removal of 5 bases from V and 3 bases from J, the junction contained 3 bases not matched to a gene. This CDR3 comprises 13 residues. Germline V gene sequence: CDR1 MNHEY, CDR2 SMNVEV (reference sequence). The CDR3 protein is CASSRTGDYGYTF. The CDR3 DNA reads TGTGCCAGCAGTCGTACAGGGGACTATGGCTACACCTTC.

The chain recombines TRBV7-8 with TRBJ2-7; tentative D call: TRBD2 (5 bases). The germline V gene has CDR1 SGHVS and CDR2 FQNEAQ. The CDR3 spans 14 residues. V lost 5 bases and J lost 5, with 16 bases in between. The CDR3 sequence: CASSPSEGFHEQYF. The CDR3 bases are TGTGCCAGCAGCCCGAGCGAGGGTTTCCACGAGCAGTACTTC.

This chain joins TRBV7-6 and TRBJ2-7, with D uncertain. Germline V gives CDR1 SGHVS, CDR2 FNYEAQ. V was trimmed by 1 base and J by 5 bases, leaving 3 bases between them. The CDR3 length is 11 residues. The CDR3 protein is CASSLDNEQYF. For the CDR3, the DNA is TGTGCCAGCAGCTTAGACAACGAGCAGTACTTC.

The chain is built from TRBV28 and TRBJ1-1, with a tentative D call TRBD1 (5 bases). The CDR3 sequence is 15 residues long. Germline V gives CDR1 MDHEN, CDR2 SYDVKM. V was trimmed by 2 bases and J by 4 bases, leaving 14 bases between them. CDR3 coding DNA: TGTGCCAGCAGTTTAGCAAGTCGGGGGGGCACTGAAGCTTTCTTT. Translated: CASSLASRGGTEAFF.

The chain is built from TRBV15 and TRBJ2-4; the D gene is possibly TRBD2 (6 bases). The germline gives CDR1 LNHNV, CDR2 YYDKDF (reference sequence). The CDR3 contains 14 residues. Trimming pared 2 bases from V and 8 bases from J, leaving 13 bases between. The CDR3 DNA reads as TGTGCCACCAGCAGATTAGGGAGGATGGACATTCAGTACTTC. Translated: CATSRLGRMDIQYF.

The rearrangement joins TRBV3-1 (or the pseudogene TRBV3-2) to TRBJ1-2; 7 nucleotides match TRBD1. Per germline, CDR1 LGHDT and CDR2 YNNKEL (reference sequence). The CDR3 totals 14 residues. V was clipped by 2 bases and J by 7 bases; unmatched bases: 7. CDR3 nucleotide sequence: TGTGCCAGCAGCCAACTAGACAGGGACGGTGGCTACACCTTC. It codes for CASSQLDRDGGYTF.

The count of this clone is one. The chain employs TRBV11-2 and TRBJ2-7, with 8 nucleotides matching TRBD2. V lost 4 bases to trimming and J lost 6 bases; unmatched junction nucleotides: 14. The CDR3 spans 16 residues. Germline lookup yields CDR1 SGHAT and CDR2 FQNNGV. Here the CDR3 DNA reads TGTGCCAGCAGCTCCTGGGGGGCTAGCGGGTCTCTCGAGCAGTACTTC. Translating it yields CASSSWGASGSLEQYF.